These 18 T cell receptor beta chains came from one sample sequenced in a study of cytomegalovirus exposure and HLA in healthy donors (dated by TCRdb to the late 2010s). Preparation of the library involved the immunoSEQ multiplex PCR assay. For the multiplex PCR, a mixture combining 60 forward primers for TCR Vbeta segments and 13 reverse primers for TCR Jbeta segments was used. TCRdb limited this immuneACCESS table to in-frame rearrangements with V and J called. A share of clones is missing; checked studies link under half to unresolved V genes, and the rest is unexplained. This sample comprises over 100,000 clones, 70% of them detected only once. Together, the top ten hold roughly 8.4% of the sample. Material: PBMCs. The source of these receptors is a man aged 30 to 45 in good health and CMV-seropositive.

This chain joins TRBV30 and TRBJ2-3; the D gene is possibly TRBD1 (5 bases). The CDR3 runs 16 residues. Deletions cut 4 bases from V and 0 bases from J, with 17 bases between. From germline, CDR1 is GTSNPN and CDR2 SVGIG (reference sequence). The CDR3 loop reads CAWTVGRLRSTDTQYF. The CDR3 DNA reads TGTGCCTGGACCGTGGGGCGACTTAGGAGCACAGATACGCAGTATTTT.

The CDR3: CASSLWEFNTEAFF. CDR3 nucleotide sequence: TGTGCCAGCAGCTTATGGGAGTTTAACACTGAAGCTTTCTTT. This chain links TRBV7-2 with TRBJ1-1; D gene unclear. V was pared by 2 bases and J by 2 bases, with 9 bases between. The length of the CDR3 is 14 residues. Germline V lookup: CDR1 SGHTA, CDR2 FQGNSA.

The sample holds a few counts of this clone. The chain uses TRBV18 and TRBJ1-3; D is perhaps TRBD1 (5 bases). Germline values: CDR1 KGHSH, CDR2 LQKENI. This CDR3 has 16 amino acids. With 6 bases removed from V and 8 bases from J, the gap between germline ends came to 23 bases. Here the CDR3 reads CASSSQSENPGDTIYF. As DNA, the CDR3 is TGTGCCAGCTCTTCCCAATCCGAAAACCCGGGGGACACCATATATTTT.

The chain uses TRBV11-2 and TRBJ2-1; TRBD2 aligns across 16 bases. The CDR3 contains 18 residues. Germline CDR1 reads SGHAT; CDR2 reads FQNNGV. The V and J ends lost 6 bases and 2 bases, in that order; junction bases with no gene match: 7. The CDR3 region has the DNA TGTGCCAGCAGTTATGGGACTAGCGGGGGGGCGGCCTACAATGAGCAGTTCTTC. Its translation is CASSYGTSGGAAYNEQFF.

The rearrangement links TRBV5-1 to TRBJ2-3; TRBD2 agrees at 7 bases. Per germline, CDR1 SGHRS and CDR2 YFSETQ. The CDR3 covers 14 residues. Trimming cost V 3 bases and J 0 bases; bases outside gene matches: 1. The CDR3 DNA follows: TGCGCCAGCAGCTCTAGCGGAAGCACAGATACGCAGTATTTT. Encoded protein: CASSSSGSTDTQYF. The variable domain in full, completed from reference TRBV5-1 and TRBJ2-3, reads KAGVTQTPRYLIKTRGQQVTLSCSPISGHRSVSWYQQTPGQGLQFLFEYFSETQRNKGNFPGRFSGRQFSNSRSEMNVSTLELGDSALYLCASSSSGSTDTQYFGPGTRLTVL.

V and J are TRBV6-1 and TRBJ1-3, with 10 nucleotides matching TRBD1. With 3 bases clipped from V and 0 bases from J, the junction kept 2 bases outside the gene matches. Germline CDR1 reads MNHNS; CDR2 reads SASEGT. The CDR3 contains 16 residues. DNA for the CDR3: TGTGCCAGCAGTGACGGACAGGGGGGCTCTGGAAACACCATATATTTT. Amino acid sequence: CASSDGQGGSGNTIYF.

This clone was seen once. The chain carries TRBV27 and TRBJ1-1, with 7 bases aligning to TRBD1. V gave up 8 bases and J gave up 4 bases; unmatched junction bases: 7. The CDR3 is 13 amino acids. From germline, CDR1 is MNHEY and CDR2 SMNVEV (reference sequence). Here the CDR3 DNA reads TGTGCCAGCCAGACAGGGTACCTCACTGAAGCTTTCTTT. This sequence encodes CASQTGYLTEAFF.

V usage is TRBV5-4 and J usage is TRBJ2-4, with 10 positions matching TRBD2. There are 18 residues in the CDR3. Per the germline V gene, CDR1 is SGHNT and CDR2 is YYREEE (reference sequence). The V and J ends lost 0 bases and 1 base, in that order; junction bases with no gene match: 7. In nucleotides, the CDR3 is TGTGCCAGCAGCTTGGCTGCTAGCGGGAGAGTTGCCAAAAACATTCAGTACTTC. Residues: CASSLAASGRVAKNIQYF.

This clone was picked up one time. This sequence joins TRBV27 and TRBJ2-1, with TRBD2 matching 8 bases. Trimming removed 7 bases from V and 0 bases from J; junction bases left unmatched: 2. Germline assignment: CDR1 MNHEY and CDR2 SMNVEV (reference sequence). The length of the CDR3 is 14 residues. CDR3 DNA: TGTGCCAGCACCCTAGCGGGCTCCTACAATGAGCAGTTCTTC. Encoded protein: CASTLAGSYNEQFF.

The V call is TRBV21-1, the J call TRBJ1-1. TRBV21-1 is a pseudogene segment. The CDR3 has 14 residues. The CDR3 is CASSNREDITEAFF. The CDR3 coding sequence is TGTGCCAGCAGCAATAGGGAGGACATCACTGAAGCTTTCTTT.

This chain uses TRBV2 with TRBJ2-1, with D possibly TRBD1 on 6 matching bases. The CDR3 length is 13 residues. Trimming cost V 4 bases and J 4 bases, with 8 bases left between them. From germline, CDR1 is SNHLY and CDR2 FYNNEI. The CDR3 sequence is CASSGQAYNEQFF. DNA for the CDR3: TGTGCCAGCAGTGGACAGGCTTACAATGAGCAGTTCTTC.

This chain joins TRBV7-9 and TRBJ2-2, with 8 bases aligning to TRBD1. J lost 0 bases, V lost 4 bases, and 1 base had no gene match. The germline gives CDR1 SEHNR, CDR2 FQNEAQ (reference sequence). This CDR3 is built from 15 residues. CDR3 sequence: CASSSGQANTGELFF. DNA of the CDR3: TGTGCCAGCAGCTCGGGACAGGCGAACACCGGGGAGCTGTTTTTT.

The chain couples TRBV28 to TRBJ2-7; 10 positions agree with TRBD1. V lost 4 bases, J lost 2 bases, and 8 bases stayed unmatched. Germline assignment: CDR1 MDHEN and CDR2 SYDVKM. The CDR3 loop spans 16 amino acids. Here the CDR3 DNA reads TGTGCCAGCAGTTCAGACAGGGGACAGGGGACCTACGAGCAGTACGTC. Its protein product is CASSSDRGQGTYEQYV.

This clone was seen a handful of times. This rearrangement joins TRBV19 to TRBJ2-5; a possible D gene is TRBD1 (8 bases). Per the germline V gene, CDR1 is LNHDA and CDR2 is SQIVND (reference sequence). The CDR3 runs to 15 residues. The ends were cut back, 6 bases at V and 4 bases at J, with 18 bases in the middle. CDR3 sequence: CASRGGGTGGETQYF. In DNA, the CDR3 is TGTGCCAGTAGGGGGGGAGGGACAGGCGGAGAGACCCAGTACTTC.

The CDR3 spells CASSPSGGLNYEQYF. Here the CDR3 DNA reads TGTGCCAGCAGCCCTTCGGGGGGTCTAAACTACGAGCAGTACTTC. The V gene is TRBV7-3, the J gene TRBJ2-7, with 7 positions matching TRBD2. CDR1 SGHTA and CDR2 FQGTGA come from the germline V gene. This CDR3 is built from 15 residues. V trimming: 5 bases; J trimming: 3 bases; junction bases outside the gene matches: 10.

This clone was seen repeatedly, ten times or more. No DNA is shown, since the ends of the CDR3 on it are uncertain; the CDR3 is the one TCRdb lists. The chain links TRBV6-5 to TRBJ1-2. Germline V gene lookup returns CDR1 MNHEY and CDR2 SVGAGI. Ends included, the CDR3 has 15 residues. The CDR3 loop reads CASWPNYGYTFGSTF.

The chain combines TRBV2 with TRBJ2-5; possible D gene TRBD2, 5 bases. The J call is uncertain, as TRBJ2-7 better fits the DNA end. The CDR3 has 11 residues. The V gene's germline CDR1 is SNHLY and CDR2 FYNNEI. This chain's CDR3 is CASSGAGEQYF. CDR3 nucleotide sequence: TGTGCCAGCAGTGGGGCGGGCGAGCAGTACTTC.

This clone was counted between two and nine times. V gene TRBV6-4 combines with J gene TRBJ2-2; tentative D call: TRBD2 (5 bases). This CDR3 has 14 amino acids. In germline, CDR1 is MRHNA, CDR2 SNTAGT. Trimming cost V 8 bases and J 4 bases, with 14 bases left between them. For the CDR3, the DNA is TGTGCCAGCGGAGGCACCCCGGGCACCGGGGAGCTGTTTTTT. It is translated as CASGGTPGTGELFF.